This TCR beta chain derives from a study of cytomegalovirus exposure and HLA in healthy donors. Study results and caveats: Three chains linked to CMV were shown in vitro to be specific for CMV antigens.

With respect to this clone: Its specificity is unknown.

J was trimmed by 6 bases and V by 4 bases; bases with no gene match: 5. Looked up from germline, CDR1 is SGHTA and CDR2 is FQGNSA. The CDR3 consists of 15 residues. Primers for the PCR totalled 60 Vbeta and 13 Jbeta. This table comes from immunoSEQ multiplex PCR, and its TCRdb copy is limited to in-frame clones, with some not included. The sample includes approximately 110,000 clones, about 83% of them seen just once. The chain employs TRBV7-2 and TRBJ2-1; 11 nucleotides agree with TRBD2. Specimen: PBMCs. The sequence derives from a man between 18 and 29 years old in good health and CMV-seronegative. In DNA, the CDR3 is TGTGCCAGCAGCTACCTAGCGGGAGGCTTCAATGAGCAGTTCTTC. Translated, it gives CASSYLAGGFNEQFF.